This T cell receptor beta chain was documented in a study of blood T cell repertoires in COVID-19. Turning to the study itself: Italy, Spain and the United States were the sources of the convalescent and acute COVID-19 samples. T cells, B-cell-depleted T cells, or PBMCs provided the cDNA or gDNA that served as material.

Original analysis: Estimation of nucleated cell counts was performed using reference gene primer amplification. The table came from immunoSEQ multiplex PCR; TCRdb's copy has only in-frame clones and leaves some out. V, J and clone size are taken as reported in that table, and D and trimming were inferred from the DNA itself. The data show about 260,000 clones, with around 82% seen just once and 8.6% held by the top ten. Trimming removed 8 bases at V and 4 bases at J, with 11 bases between. Germline CDR1 reads LGHNA; CDR2 reads YNFKEQ. There are 12 residues in the CDR3. This clone was seen a handful of times.

The clonotype was recovered from a human donor in a cohort sampled during active COVID-19. J is TRBJ1-1 and V is TRBV4-2; perhaps TRBD1 as D (6 bases). The source material was peripheral blood. The DNA of the CDR3 is TGTGCCAGCCGTCAGGACAGCACTGAAGCTTTCTTT. It encodes CASRQDSTEAFF.